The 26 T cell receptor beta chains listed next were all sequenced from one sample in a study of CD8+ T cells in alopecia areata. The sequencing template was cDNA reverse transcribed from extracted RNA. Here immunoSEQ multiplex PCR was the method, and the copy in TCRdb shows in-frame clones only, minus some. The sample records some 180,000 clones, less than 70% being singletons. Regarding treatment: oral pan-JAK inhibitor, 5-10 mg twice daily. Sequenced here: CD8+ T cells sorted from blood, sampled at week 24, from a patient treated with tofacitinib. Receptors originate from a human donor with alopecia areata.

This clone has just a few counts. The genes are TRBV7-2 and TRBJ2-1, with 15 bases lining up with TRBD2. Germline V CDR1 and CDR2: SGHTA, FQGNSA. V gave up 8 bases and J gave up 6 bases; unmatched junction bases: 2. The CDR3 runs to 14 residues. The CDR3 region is CASGLAGGANEQFF. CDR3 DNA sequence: TGTGCCAGCGGACTAGCGGGGGGGGCCAATGAGCAGTTCTTC.

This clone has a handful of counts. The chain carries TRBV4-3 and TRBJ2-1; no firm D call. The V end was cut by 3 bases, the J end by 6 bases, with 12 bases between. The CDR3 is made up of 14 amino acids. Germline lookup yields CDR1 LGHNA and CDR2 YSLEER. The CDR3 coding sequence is TGCGCCAGCAGCCATGGTGTTGGTACCAATGAGCAGTTCTTC. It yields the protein CASSHGVGTNEQFF.

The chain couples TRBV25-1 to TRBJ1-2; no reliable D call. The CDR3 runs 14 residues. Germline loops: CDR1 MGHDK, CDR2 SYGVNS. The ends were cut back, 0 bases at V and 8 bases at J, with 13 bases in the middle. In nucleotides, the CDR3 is TGTGCCAGCAGTGAATACGGAGGAAAGGGCGGCTACACCTTC. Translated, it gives CASSEYGGKGGYTF.

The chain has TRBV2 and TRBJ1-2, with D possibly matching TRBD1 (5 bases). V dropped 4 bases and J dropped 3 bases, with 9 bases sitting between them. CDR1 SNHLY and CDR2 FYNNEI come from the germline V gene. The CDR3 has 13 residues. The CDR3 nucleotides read TGTGCCAGCAGTGGAGGGGATCACTATGGCTACACCTTC. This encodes CASSGGDHYGYTF.

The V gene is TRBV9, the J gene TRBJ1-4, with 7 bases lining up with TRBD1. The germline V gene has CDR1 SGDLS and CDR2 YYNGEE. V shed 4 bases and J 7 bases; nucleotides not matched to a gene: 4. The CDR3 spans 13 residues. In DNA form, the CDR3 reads TGTGCCAGCAGCCCCTGGGACAGTGAAAAACTGTTTTTT. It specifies CASSPWDSEKLFF.

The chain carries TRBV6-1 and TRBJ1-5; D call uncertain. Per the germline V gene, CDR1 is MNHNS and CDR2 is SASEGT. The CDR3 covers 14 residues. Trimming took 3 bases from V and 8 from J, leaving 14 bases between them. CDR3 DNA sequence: TGTGCCAGCAGTGAGACCGTGCGGTTCGAGCCCCAGCATTTT. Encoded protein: CASSETVRFEPQHF.

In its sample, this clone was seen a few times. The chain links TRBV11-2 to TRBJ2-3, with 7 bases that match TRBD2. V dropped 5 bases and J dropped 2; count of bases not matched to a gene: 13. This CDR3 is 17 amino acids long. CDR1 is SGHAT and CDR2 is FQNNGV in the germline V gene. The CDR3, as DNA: TGTGCCAGCAGCCCTAGCTATGGGCGGGGGAACACAGATACGCAGTATTTT. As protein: CASSPSYGRGNTDTQYF.

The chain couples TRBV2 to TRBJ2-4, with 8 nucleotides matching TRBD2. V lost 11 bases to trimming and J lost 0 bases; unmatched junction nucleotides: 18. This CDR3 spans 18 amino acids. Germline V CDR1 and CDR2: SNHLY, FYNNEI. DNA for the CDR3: TGTGCCTACTACGGGGCGGGGGGCCCCAATGGAGCCAAAAACATTCAGTACTTC. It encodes CAYYGAGGPNGAKNIQYF.

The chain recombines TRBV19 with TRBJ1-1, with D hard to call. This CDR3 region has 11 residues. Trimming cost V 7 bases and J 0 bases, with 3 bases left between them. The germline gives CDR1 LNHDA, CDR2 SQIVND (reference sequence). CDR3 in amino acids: CASNLNTEAFF. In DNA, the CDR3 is TGTGCCAGTAACCTGAACACTGAAGCTTTCTTT. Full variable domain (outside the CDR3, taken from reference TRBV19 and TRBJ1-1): DGGITQSPKYLFRKEGQNVTLSCEQNLNHDAMYWYRQDPGQGLRLIYYSQIVNDFQKGDIAEGYSVSREKKESFPLTVTSAQKNPTAFYLCASNLNTEAFFGQGTRLTVV.

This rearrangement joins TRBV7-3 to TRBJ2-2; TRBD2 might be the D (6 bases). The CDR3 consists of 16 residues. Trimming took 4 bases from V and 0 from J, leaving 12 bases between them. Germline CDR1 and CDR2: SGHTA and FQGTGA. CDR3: CASSSTGTSNTGELFF. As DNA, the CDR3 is TGTGCCAGCAGCTCTACCGGGACTTCGAACACCGGGGAGCTGTTTTTT.

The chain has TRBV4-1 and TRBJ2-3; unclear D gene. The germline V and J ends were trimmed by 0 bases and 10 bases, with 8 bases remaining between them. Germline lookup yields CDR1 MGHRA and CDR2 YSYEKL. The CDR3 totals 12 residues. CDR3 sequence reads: CASSQDRFPQYF. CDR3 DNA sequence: TGCGCCAGCAGCCAAGACAGATTTCCGCAGTATTTT.

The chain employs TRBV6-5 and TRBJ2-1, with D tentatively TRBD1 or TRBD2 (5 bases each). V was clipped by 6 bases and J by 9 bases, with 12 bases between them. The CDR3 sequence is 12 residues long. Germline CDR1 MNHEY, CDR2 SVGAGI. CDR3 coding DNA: TGTGCCAGCAGATCAGGGACGGTTGAGCAGTTCTTC. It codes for CASRSGTVEQFF.

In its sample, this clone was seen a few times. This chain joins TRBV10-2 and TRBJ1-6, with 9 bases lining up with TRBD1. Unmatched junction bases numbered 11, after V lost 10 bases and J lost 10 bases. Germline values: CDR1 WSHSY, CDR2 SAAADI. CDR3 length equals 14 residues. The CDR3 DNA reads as TGCGCCACCCGACCGGGACAGGGCCTCTCACCCCTCCACTTT. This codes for CATRPGQGLSPLHF.

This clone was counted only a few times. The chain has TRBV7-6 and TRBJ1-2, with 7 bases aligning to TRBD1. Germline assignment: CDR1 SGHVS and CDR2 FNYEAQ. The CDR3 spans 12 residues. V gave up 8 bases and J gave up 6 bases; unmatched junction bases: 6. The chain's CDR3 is CASGSTGDGYTF. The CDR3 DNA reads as TGTGCCAGCGGGTCCACAGGGGATGGCTACACCTTC.

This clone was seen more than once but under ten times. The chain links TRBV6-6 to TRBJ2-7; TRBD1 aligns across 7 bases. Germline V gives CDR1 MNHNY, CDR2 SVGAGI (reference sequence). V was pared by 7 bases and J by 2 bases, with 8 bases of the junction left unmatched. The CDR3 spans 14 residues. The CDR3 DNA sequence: TGTGCCAGCACCCCCGGGACAGCCGCCTACGAGCAGTACTTC. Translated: CASTPGTAAYEQYF.

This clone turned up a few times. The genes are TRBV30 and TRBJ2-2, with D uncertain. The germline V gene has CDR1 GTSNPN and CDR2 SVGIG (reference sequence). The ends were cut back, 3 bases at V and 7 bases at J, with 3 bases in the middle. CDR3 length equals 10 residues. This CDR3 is CAWSDGELFF. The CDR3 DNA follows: TGTGCCTGGAGCGACGGGGAGCTGTTTTTT.

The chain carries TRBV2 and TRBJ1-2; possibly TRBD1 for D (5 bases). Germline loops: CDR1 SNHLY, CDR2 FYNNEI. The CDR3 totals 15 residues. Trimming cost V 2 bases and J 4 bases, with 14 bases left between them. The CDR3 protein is CASSESEGLIYGYTF. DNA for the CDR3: TGTGCCAGCAGTGAATCCGAGGGACTCATCTATGGCTACACCTTC.

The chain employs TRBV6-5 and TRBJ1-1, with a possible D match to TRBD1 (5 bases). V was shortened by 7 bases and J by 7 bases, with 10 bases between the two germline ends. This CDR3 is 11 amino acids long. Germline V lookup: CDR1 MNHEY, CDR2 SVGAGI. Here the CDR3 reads CASTGGSEAFF. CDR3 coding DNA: TGTGCCAGCACCGGGGGGAGTGAAGCTTTCTTT.

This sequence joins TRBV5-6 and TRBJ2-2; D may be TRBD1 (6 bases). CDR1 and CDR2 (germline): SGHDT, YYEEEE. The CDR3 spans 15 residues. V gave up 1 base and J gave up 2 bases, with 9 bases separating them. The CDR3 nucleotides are TGTGCCAGCAGCTTGCGACAGGACAACACCGGGGAGCTGTTTTTT. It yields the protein CASSLRQDNTGELFF.

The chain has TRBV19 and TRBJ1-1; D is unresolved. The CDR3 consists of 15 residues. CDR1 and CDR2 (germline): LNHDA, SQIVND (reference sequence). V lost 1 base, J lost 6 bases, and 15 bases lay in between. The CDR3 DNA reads TGTGCCAGTAGTATAGTCGGCAGGCTGAAGCCTGAAGCTTTCTTT. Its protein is CASSIVGRLKPEAFF.

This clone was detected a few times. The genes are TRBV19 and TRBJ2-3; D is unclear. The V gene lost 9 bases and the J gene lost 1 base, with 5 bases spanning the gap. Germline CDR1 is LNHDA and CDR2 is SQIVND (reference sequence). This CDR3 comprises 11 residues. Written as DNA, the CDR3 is TGTGCCAGCCGGGGCACAGATACGCAGTATTTT. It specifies CASRGTDTQYF.

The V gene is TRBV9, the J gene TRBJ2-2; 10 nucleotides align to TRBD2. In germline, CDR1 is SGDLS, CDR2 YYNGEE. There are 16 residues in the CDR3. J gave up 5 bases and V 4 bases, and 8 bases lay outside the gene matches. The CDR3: CASSPRLAGVTGELFF. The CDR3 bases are TGTGCCAGCAGCCCCCGGCTAGCGGGGGTTACCGGGGAGCTGTTTTTT.

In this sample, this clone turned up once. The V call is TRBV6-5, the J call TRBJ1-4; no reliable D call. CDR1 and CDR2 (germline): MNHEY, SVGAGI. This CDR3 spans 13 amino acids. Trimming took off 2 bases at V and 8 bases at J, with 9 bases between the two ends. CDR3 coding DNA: TGTGCCAGCAGTTACGGACTGGCCGAAAAACTGTTTTTT. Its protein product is CASSYGLAEKLFF.

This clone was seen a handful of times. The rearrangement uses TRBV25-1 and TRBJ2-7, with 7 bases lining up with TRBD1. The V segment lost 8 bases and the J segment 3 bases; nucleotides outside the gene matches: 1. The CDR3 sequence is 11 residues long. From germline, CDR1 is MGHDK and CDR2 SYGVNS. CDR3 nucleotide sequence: TGTGCCAGCTGGACAGGCTACGAGCAGTACTTC. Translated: CASWTGYEQYF.

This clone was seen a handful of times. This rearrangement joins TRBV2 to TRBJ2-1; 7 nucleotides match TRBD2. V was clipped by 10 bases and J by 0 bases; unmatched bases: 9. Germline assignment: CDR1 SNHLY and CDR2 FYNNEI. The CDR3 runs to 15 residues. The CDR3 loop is CAILTSASSYNEQFF. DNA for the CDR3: TGTGCCATCCTCACTAGCGCGAGCTCCTACAATGAGCAGTTCTTC. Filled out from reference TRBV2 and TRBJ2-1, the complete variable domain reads EPEVTQTPSHQVTQMGQEVILRCVPISNHLYFYWYRQILGQKVEFLVSFYNNEISEKSEIFDDQFSVERPDGSNFTLKIRSTKLEDSAMYFCAILTSASSYNEQFFGPGTRLTVL.

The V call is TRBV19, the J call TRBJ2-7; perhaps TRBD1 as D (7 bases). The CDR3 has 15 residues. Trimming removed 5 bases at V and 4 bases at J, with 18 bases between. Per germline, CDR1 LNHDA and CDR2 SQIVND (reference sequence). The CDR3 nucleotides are TGTGCCAGTAGTGGGGGAGGAGGGGGCGCTTACGAGCAGTACTTC. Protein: CASSGGGGGAYEQYF.